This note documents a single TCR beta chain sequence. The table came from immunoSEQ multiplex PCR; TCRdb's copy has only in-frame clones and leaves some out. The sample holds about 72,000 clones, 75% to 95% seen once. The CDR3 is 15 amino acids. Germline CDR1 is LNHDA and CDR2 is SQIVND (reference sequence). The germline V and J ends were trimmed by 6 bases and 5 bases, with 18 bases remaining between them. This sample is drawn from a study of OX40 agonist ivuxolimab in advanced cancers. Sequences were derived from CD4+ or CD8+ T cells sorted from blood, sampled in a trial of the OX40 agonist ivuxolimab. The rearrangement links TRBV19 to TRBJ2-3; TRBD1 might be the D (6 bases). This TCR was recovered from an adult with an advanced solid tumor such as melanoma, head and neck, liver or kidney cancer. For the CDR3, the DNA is TGTGCCAGTAGGGCCGGGACAAGGGGACGAGATACGCAGTATTTT. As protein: CASRAGTRGRDTQYF.